These 25 T cell receptor beta chains were sequenced from one sample in a study of shared clonotypes between healthy human individuals. Only in-frame clones appear in the TCRdb table, and some are missing; sequencing was by immunoSEQ multiplex PCR. The sample carries about 2 million clones, 85% to 95% recorded once. Sequenced: naive CD4+ T cells sorted from blood. Subset of the sample: CD45RA+ positively selected. The origin of the receptors is a man between 18 and 35 years old in good health.

This clone was recorded only once. The CDR3 protein is CASSLDSYAYGYTF. CDR3 DNA: TGTGCCAGCAGTCTGGACAGCTACGCATATGGCTACACCTTC. The chain couples TRBV28 to TRBJ1-2; a weak D match, TRBD1 (6 bases). Trimming pared 5 bases from V and 5 bases from J, leaving 15 bases between. The CDR3 is 14 amino acids. CDR1 is MDHEN and CDR2 is SYDVKM in the germline V gene.

This chain joins TRBV5-4 and TRBJ2-1; tentative D call: TRBD2 (6 bases). Trimming pared 2 bases from V and 6 bases from J, leaving 12 bases between. From germline, CDR1 is SGHNT and CDR2 YYREEE (reference sequence). This CDR3 region has 14 residues. CDR3 sequence (DNA): TGTGCCAGCAGCTTTAGGCTAGCGAGCAATGAGCAGTTCTTC. This sequence encodes CASSFRLASNEQFF.

Comments on this clone: Other DNA sequences in the same sample also yield this CDR3. J is TRBJ1-2 and V is TRBV6-5, with D possibly TRBD1 on 5 matching bases. The germline V gene has CDR1 MNHEY and CDR2 SVGAGI. Trimming removed 2 bases from V and 1 base from J, with 11 bases in between. The CDR3 runs 15 residues. This CDR3 reads CASSYGSGNNYGYTF. As DNA, the CDR3 is TGTGCCAGCAGTTACGGGTCAGGGAATAACTATGGCTACACCTTC.

V gene TRBV7-8 combines with J gene TRBJ2-1; D remains ambiguous. CDR1 is SGHVS, CDR2 FQNEAQ, per germline. CDR3 size: 13 residues. Trimming shortened V by 3 bases and J by 5 bases, and 8 bases separated the two germline ends. The chain's CDR3 is CASSFVEDNEQFF. The CDR3 region has the DNA TGTGCCAGCAGCTTTGTCGAGGACAATGAGCAGTTCTTC.

The chain combines TRBV2 with TRBJ2-1; the D is unclear. The CDR3 is made up of 12 amino acids. V was pared by 8 bases and J by 7 bases, with 12 bases between. Germline values: CDR1 SNHLY, CDR2 FYNNEI. Written as DNA, the CDR3 is TGTGCCAGCCTGAGACTTGTGAATGAGCAGTTCTTC. Its protein product is CASLRLVNEQFF.

This chain joins TRBV6-1 and TRBJ2-7, with 14 bases lining up with TRBD2. Germline-derived CDR1 and CDR2 are MNHNS and SASEGT. V lost 3 bases, J lost 3 bases, and 10 bases stayed unmatched. The CDR3 totals 18 residues. CDR3 protein: CASSDGTSGSWGGYEQYF. The CDR3 nucleotides are TGTGCCAGCAGTGACGGGACTAGCGGGAGTTGGGGTGGCTACGAGCAGTACTTC.

The V gene is TRBV4-1, the J gene TRBJ1-1; D remains ambiguous. Germline lookup yields CDR1 MGHRA and CDR2 YSYEKL. The CDR3 sequence is 16 residues long. V was shortened by 4 bases and J by 3 bases, with 18 bases between the two germline ends. The CDR3 region has the DNA TGCGCCAGCAGCCGGACGGTGGGCGATTTGTACACTGAAGCTTTCTTT. Translation gives CASSRTVGDLYTEAFF.

The CDR3 DNA sequence: TGTGCCAGCAGCTTAGAGCTAGCGACGGTTGAGCAGTTCTTC. This encodes CASSLELATVEQFF. The chain uses TRBV11-2 and TRBJ2-1; D might be TRBD2 (6 bases). CDR3 size: 14 residues. V lost 0 bases to trimming and J lost 9 bases, with 12 bases between them. Germline V lookup: CDR1 SGHAT, CDR2 FQNNGV.

V usage is TRBV2 and J usage is TRBJ2-1; the match to TRBD2 covers 7 bases. Looked up from germline, CDR1 is SNHLY and CDR2 is FYNNEI. J was trimmed by 1 base and V by 7 bases; bases with no gene match: 1. This CDR3 has 13 amino acids. CDR3 in amino acids: CASTRESYNEQFF. For the CDR3, the DNA is TGTGCCAGCACGCGGGAGTCCTACAATGAGCAGTTCTTC.

The V gene is TRBV7-3, the J gene TRBJ1-1, with unresolved D. With 1 base removed from V and 1 base from J, the gap between germline ends came to 4 bases. The CDR3 runs 13 residues. Per germline, CDR1 SGHTA and CDR2 FQGTGA. CDR3 in DNA: TGTGCCAGCAGCTTAATGGGGAACACTGAAGCTTTCTTT. This sequence encodes CASSLMGNTEAFF.

The V call is TRBV5-1, the J call TRBJ2-2, with 7 bases that match TRBD1. The CDR3 is 14 amino acids. Unmatched junction bases numbered 3, after V lost 5 bases and J lost 2 bases. CDR1 and CDR2 (germline): SGHRS, YFSETQ. DNA of the CDR3: TGCGCCAGCAGAGGGGGCCAAAACACCGGGGAGCTGTTTTTT. Translating it yields CASRGGQNTGELFF.

This sequence joins TRBV6-4 and TRBJ1-1; the match to TRBD1 covers 9 bases. This CDR3 spans 15 amino acids. V lost 6 bases to trimming and J lost 1 base; unmatched junction nucleotides: 6. Germline lookup yields CDR1 MRHNA and CDR2 SNTAGT. CDR3 nucleotide sequence: TGTGCCAGCAGAAGAAGGGACAGGGAGAACACTGAAGCTTTCTTT. It specifies CASRRRDRENTEAFF.

The chain uses TRBV5-1 and TRBJ2-1; D gene uncertain. Germline V gene sequence: CDR1 SGHRS, CDR2 YFSETQ. V was cut by 0 bases and J by 7 bases, with 8 bases left in between. This CDR3 comprises 13 residues. CDR3 coding DNA: TGCGCCAGCAGCTTGGGATTCGAGAATGAGCAGTTCTTC. This sequence encodes CASSLGFENEQFF.

The chain carries TRBV28 and TRBJ1-1, with 8 bases identical to TRBD1. With V trimmed by 2 bases and J by 5 bases, 4 bases remained unmatched. Germline-derived CDR1 and CDR2 are MDHEN and SYDVKM. The CDR3 spans 14 residues. The DNA of the CDR3 is TGTGCCAGCAGTTTACCAGGGGGCTATACTGAAGCTTTCTTT. Amino acids: CASSLPGGYTEAFF.

This clone was seen only a few times. This rearrangement joins TRBV6-5 to TRBJ2-7; D is ambiguous. Germline V gene sequence: CDR1 MNHEY, CDR2 SVGAGI. Trimming shortened V by 5 bases and J by 4 bases, and 15 bases separated the two germline ends. This CDR3 region has 14 residues. The CDR3 nucleotides are TGTGCCAGCAGTCCCAATGCAGGCCCGTACGAGCAGTACTTC. It yields the protein CASSPNAGPYEQYF.

V is TRBV11-2 and J is TRBJ2-3; TRBD1 might be the D (6 bases). CDR1 is SGHAT, CDR2 FQNNGV, per germline. The CDR3 covers 16 residues. V was clipped by 6 bases and J by 1 base, with 17 bases between them. DNA for the CDR3: TGTGCCAGCAGTCGCCGACAGGATCCCGGCACAGATACGCAGTATTTT. Translating it yields CASSRRQDPGTDTQYF.

Note on this clone: Other DNA sequences in the same sample also yield this CDR3. The rearrangement uses TRBV19 and TRBJ2-5; 8 bases are a match to TRBD1. V gave up 5 bases and J gave up 1 base; unmatched junction bases: 3. CDR1 LNHDA and CDR2 SQIVND come from the germline V gene (reference sequence). CDR3 length: 14 residues. The CDR3 reads CASSRTGIQETQYF. As DNA, the CDR3 is TGTGCCAGTAGTCGGACAGGGATCCAAGAGACCCAGTACTTC. The full variable domain, its missing parts supplied by reference TRBV19 and TRBJ2-5, is DGGITQSPKYLFRKEGQNVTLSCEQNLNHDAMYWYRQDPGQGLRLIYYSQIVNDFQKGDIAEGYSVSREKKESFPLTVTSAQKNPTAFYLCASSRTGIQETQYFGPGTRLLVL.

J is TRBJ2-5 and V is TRBV5-6; 13 positions match TRBD2. Germline V gene data show CDR1 as SGHDT and CDR2 as YYEEEE. V shed 4 bases, J shed 1 base, and the junction held 4 bases outside the gene matches. This CDR3 is 16 amino acids long. CDR3 DNA: TGTGCCAGCAGCCCGGGACTAGCGGGGATCCAAGAGACCCAGTACTTC. Residues: CASSPGLAGIQETQYF.

CDR3 sequence reads: CASSPRGQGAGYEQYF. As DNA, the CDR3 is TGTGCCAGCAGCCCCAGGGGACAGGGGGCCGGCTACGAGCAGTACTTC. V gene TRBV7-9 combines with J gene TRBJ2-7; 12 positions agree with TRBD1. The CDR3 contains 16 residues. V was clipped by 5 bases and J by 3 bases; unmatched bases: 8. In germline, CDR1 is SEHNR, CDR2 FQNEAQ (reference sequence).

This sequence joins TRBV11-1 and TRBJ2-2, with TRBD1 matching 7 bases. The CDR3 extends over 16 amino acids. Germline loops: CDR1 SGHAT, CDR2 FQDESV (reference sequence). V dropped 5 bases and J dropped 0; count of bases not matched to a gene: 6. The CDR3 is CASSRRGQPNTGELFF. CDR3 in DNA: TGTGCCAGCAGCCGCAGGGGACAGCCGAACACCGGGGAGCTGTTTTTT.

The rearrangement links TRBV5-5 to TRBJ1-1, with D possibly matching TRBD1 (6 bases). The CDR3 extends over 15 amino acids. The V end lost 4 bases, the J end lost 5 bases, and 18 bases lay between the germline ends. Per germline, CDR1 SGHKS and CDR2 YYEKEE (reference sequence). The CDR3 loop is CASSPGHVDGTEAFF. The CDR3 bases are TGTGCCAGCAGCCCGGGACATGTGGACGGGACTGAAGCTTTCTTT.

The V call is TRBV25-1, the J call TRBJ1-3; D is unclear. CDR1 and CDR2 (germline): MGHDK, SYGVNS. This CDR3 is built from 14 residues. Trimming stripped 2 bases from V and 2 bases from J, with 7 bases between. Here the CDR3 reads CASSEHPPGNTIYF. The CDR3 coding sequence is TGTGCCAGCAGTGAACATCCACCTGGAAACACCATATATTTT.

The CDR3 loop reads CASSKSRGGNNSPLHF. The CDR3 region has the DNA TGTGCCAGCAGCAAATCCCGAGGAGGGAATAATTCACCCCTCCACTTT. This chain uses TRBV21-1 with TRBJ1-6. TRBV21-1 is deemed a pseudogene. The CDR3 totals 16 residues.

J is TRBJ1-2 and V is TRBV6-1; D might be TRBD1 (5 bases). The CDR3 spans 15 residues. The germline V gene encodes CDR1 MNHNS and CDR2 SASEGT. V lost 2 bases, J lost 6 bases, and 16 bases lay in between. DNA for the CDR3: TGTGCCAGCAGTGAACAGCCCGGGACGGGGAATGGCTACACCTTC. Its translation: CASSEQPGTGNGYTF.

V gene TRBV25-1 combines with J gene TRBJ2-5; D ambiguous. The germline V gene encodes CDR1 MGHDK and CDR2 SYGVNS. V lost 8 bases and J lost 5, with 9 bases in between. The length of the CDR3 is 11 residues. CDR3 amino acids: CASAVVETQYF. The DNA for the CDR3 is TGTGCCAGCGCAGTGGTGGAGACCCAGTACTTC.